This T cell receptor beta chain came from a study of blood T cell repertoires in COVID-19. The wider study: Italy, Spain and the United States were the sources of the convalescent and acute COVID-19 samples.

This table comes from immunoSEQ multiplex PCR, and its TCRdb copy is limited to in-frame clones, with some not included. The sample records approximately 210,000 clones, roughly 84% being singletons. The CDR3 loop spans 17 amino acids. The sample consisted of peripheral blood. The genes are TRBV21-1 and TRBJ2-7; the tabulated D call, TRBD1, remains unverified against the DNA. TRBV21-1 is recorded as a pseudogene. This receptor was taken from a human donor in a cohort sampled during active COVID-19. The CDR3 loop reads CASSKVRGQGNSYEQYV. The DNA of the CDR3 is TGTGCCAGCAGCAAAGTGAGGGGCCAGGGGAATTCCTACGAGCAGTACGTC.